This T cell receptor (beta chain) appears in the sequencing data of a study of blood T cell repertoires in COVID-19. Background on the study: COVID-19 samples collected from the United States, Italy and Spain covered acute and convalescent phases. Sources were T cells, B-cell-depleted T cells, or PBMCs; the material itself was cDNA or gDNA.

In the source study's methods: Amplification of reference gene primers provided the estimated nucleated cell counts. TCRdb keeps only in-frame clones here, not all; method: immunoSEQ multiplex PCR. That table supplies the V and J calls and clone size; D and trimming were determined from the DNA. This sample has approximately 350,000 clones; 80% to 90% occur once, and the top ten carry under 8.5%. Patients of the Seattle cohort, enrolled during active infection, were followed longitudinally. The receptor's source is a woman aged 55-70 years with COVID-19, enrolled during active disease. Sequenced material: peripheral blood.

CDR3 amino acids: CASSKRQGGPYEQYF. As DNA, the CDR3 is TGTGCCAGCAGCAAACGACAGGGGGGTCCCTACGAGCAGTACTTC. This chain links TRBV7-8 with TRBJ2-7, with TRBD1 matching over 9 bases. This CDR3 contains 15 residues. The germline CDR1 and CDR2 sequences are SGHVS and FQNEAQ. V was pared by 5 bases and J by 2 bases, with 7 bases of the junction left unmatched. Using reference TRBV7-8 and TRBJ2-7 for the parts outside the CDR3, the full variable domain is GAGVSQSPRYKVAKRGQDVALRCDPISGHVSLFWYQQALGQGPEFLTYFQNEAQLDKSGLPSDRFFAERPEGSVSTLKIQRTQQEDSAVYLCASSKRQGGPYEQYFGPGTRLTVT.